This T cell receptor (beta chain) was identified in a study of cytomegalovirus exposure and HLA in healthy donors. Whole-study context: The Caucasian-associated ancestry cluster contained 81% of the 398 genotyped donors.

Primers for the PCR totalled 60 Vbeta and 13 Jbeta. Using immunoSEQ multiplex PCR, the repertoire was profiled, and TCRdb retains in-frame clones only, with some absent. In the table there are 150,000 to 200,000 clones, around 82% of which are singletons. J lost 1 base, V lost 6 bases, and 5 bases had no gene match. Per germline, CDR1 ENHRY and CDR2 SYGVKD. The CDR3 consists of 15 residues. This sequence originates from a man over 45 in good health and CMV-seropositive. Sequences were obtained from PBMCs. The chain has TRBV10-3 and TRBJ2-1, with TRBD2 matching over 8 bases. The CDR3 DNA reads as TGTGCCATCAGCGGGAGGGCCACATCCTACAATGAGCAGTTCTTC. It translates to CAISGRATSYNEQFF.